A single sample is the source of the 4 T cell receptor beta chains below, sequenced in a study of cytomegalovirus exposure and HLA in healthy donors. PCR primers comprised 60 Vbeta and 13 Jbeta primers. Clones were sequenced by immunoSEQ multiplex PCR, and TCRdb holds only the in-frame ones, with some missing. Found here are around 140,000 clones, roughly 78% of them singletons; the top ten hold over 4%. The sequenced material came from PBMCs. Receptor source: a man aged 50-60 years in good health and CMV-seropositive.

For the CDR3, the DNA is TGTGCCAGCAGCTTACGGACTAGCGGGACGACCCAGTTCTTC. Its translation: CASSLRTSGTTQFF. The chain recombines TRBV5-4 with TRBJ2-1; 12 nucleotides match TRBD2. The germline CDR1 and CDR2 sequences are SGHNT and YYREEE (reference sequence). CDR3 length equals 14 residues. J was trimmed by 13 bases and V by 2 bases; bases with no gene match: 7.

In DNA form, the CDR3 reads TGTGCCAGCAGCGTAGCGGATACCTCGGGGGGCTACACCTTC. This sequence encodes CASSVADTSGGYTF. This chain links TRBV9 with TRBJ1-2; D uncertain. The CDR3 runs 14 residues. Germline V gene lookup returns CDR1 SGDLS and CDR2 YYNGEE. With 0 bases removed from V and 8 bases from J, the gap between germline ends came to 14 bases.

The CDR3 DNA sequence: TGTGCCAGCAGCCGTGCCTCTAGCGGGAGGTTCGATGAGCAGTTCTTC. It specifies CASSRASSGRFDEQFF. V is TRBV7-2 and J is TRBJ2-1, with TRBD2 matching over 11 bases. The CDR3 has 16 residues. Trimming at V came to 5 bases and at J to 8 bases, leaving 11 bases not matched to a gene. Germline CDR1 reads SGHTA; CDR2 reads FQGNSA.

In this sample, this clone turned up a few times. V usage is TRBV19 and J usage is TRBJ2-3, with 8 positions matching TRBD2. The CDR3 consists of 15 residues. Per the germline V gene, CDR1 is LNHDA and CDR2 is SQIVND (reference sequence). Trimming removed 3 bases from V and 3 bases from J; junction bases left unmatched: 5. This CDR3 reads CASSISSGGTDTQYF. The CDR3 region has the DNA TGTGCCAGTAGTATCTCAAGCGGGGGAACAGATACGCAGTATTTT.